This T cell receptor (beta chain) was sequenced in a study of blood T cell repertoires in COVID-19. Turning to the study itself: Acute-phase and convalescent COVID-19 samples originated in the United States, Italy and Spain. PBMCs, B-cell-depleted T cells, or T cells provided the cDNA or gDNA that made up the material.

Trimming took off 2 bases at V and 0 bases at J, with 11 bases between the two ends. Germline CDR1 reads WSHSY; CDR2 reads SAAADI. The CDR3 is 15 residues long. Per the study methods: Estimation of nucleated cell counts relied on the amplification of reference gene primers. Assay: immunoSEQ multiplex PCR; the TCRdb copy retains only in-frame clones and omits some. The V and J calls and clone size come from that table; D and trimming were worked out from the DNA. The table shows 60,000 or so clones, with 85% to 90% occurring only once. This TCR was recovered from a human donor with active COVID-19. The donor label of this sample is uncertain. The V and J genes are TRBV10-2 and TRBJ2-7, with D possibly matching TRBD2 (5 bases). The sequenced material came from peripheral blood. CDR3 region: CASSETSHLSYEQYF. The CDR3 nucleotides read TGCGCCAGCAGTGAGACTAGTCATCTCTCCTACGAGCAGTACTTC.